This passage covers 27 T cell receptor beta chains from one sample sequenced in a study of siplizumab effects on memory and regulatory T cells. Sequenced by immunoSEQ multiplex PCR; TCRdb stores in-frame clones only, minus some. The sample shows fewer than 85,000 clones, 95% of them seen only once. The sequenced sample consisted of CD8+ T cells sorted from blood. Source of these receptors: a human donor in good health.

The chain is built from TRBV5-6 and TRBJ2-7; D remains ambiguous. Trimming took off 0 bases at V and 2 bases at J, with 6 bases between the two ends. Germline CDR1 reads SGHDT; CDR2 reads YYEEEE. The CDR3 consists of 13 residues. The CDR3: CASSLVVPYEQYF. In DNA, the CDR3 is TGTGCCAGCAGCTTGGTGGTCCCCTACGAGCAGTACTTC.

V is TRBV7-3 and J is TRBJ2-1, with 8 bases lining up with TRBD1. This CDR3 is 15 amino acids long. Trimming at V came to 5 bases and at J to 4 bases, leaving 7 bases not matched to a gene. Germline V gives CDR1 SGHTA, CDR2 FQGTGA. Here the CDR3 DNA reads TGTGCCAGCAGCCACGGACAGGGCGGTTACAATGAGCAGTTCTTC. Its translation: CASSHGQGGYNEQFF.

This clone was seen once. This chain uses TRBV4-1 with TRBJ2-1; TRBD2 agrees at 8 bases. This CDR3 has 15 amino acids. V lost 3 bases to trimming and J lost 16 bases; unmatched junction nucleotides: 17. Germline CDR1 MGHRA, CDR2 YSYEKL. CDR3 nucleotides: TGCGCCAGCAGCCAGGGGGCTAGCGGGCTTTCGAGCATCTTCTTC. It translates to CASSQGASGLSSIFF.

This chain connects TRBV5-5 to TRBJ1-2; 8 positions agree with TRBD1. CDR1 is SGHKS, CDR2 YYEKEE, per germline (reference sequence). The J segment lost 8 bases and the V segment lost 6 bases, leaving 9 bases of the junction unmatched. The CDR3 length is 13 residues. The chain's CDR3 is CASNRDRLEGYTF. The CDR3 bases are TGTGCCAGCAACCGGGACAGGCTAGAAGGCTACACCTTC.

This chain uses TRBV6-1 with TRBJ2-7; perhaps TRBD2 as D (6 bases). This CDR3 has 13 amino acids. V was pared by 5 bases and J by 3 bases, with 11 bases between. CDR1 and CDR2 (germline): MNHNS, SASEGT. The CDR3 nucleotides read TGTGCCAGCAGTACCGGGAGAGGCTACGAGCAGTACTTC. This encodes CASSTGRGYEQYF.

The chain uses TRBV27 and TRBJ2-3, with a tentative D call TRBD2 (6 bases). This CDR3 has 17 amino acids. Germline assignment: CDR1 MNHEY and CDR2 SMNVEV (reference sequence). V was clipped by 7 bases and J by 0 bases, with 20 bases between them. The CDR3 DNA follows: TGTGCCAGCAAAATCCCGGGACTCGGAAAGAGCACAGATACGCAGTATTTT. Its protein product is CASKIPGLGKSTDTQYF.

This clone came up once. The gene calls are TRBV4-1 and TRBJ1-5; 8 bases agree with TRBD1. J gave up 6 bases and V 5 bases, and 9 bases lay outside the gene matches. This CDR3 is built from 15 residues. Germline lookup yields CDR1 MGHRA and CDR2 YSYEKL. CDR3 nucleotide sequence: TGCGCCAGCAGCGGTATGACAGGGGAGGGTCAGCCCCAGCATTTT. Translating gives CASSGMTGEGQPQHF.

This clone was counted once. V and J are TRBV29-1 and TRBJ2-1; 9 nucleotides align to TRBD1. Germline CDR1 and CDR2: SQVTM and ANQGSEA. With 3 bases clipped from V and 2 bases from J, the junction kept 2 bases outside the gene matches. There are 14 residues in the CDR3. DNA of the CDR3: TGCAGCGTTGAGTACAGGGGGCCCTACAATGAGCAGTTCTTC. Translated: CSVEYRGPYNEQFF.

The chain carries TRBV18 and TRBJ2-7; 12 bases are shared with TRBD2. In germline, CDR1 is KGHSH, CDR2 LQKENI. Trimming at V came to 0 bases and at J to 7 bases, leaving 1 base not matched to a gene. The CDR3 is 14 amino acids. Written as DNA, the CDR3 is TGTGCCAGCTCACCACCCGGACTAGCGGGGGAGCAGTACTTC. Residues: CASSPPGLAGEQYF.

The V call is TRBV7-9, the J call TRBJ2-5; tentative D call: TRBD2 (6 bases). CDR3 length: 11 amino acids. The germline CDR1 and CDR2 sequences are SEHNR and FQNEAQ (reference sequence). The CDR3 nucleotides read TGTGCTAGCCGGGGGAAGGAGACCCAGTACTTC. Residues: CASRGKETQYF.

The CDR3 loop is CASSLRTDYEQYF. In DNA, the CDR3 is TGTGCCAGCAGTTTACGTACAGATTACGAGCAGTACTTC. J is TRBJ2-7 and V is TRBV27; D not resolved. There are 13 residues in the CDR3. V lost 2 bases to trimming and J lost 4 bases, with 9 bases between them. Germline V gene lookup returns CDR1 MNHEY and CDR2 SMNVEV (reference sequence).

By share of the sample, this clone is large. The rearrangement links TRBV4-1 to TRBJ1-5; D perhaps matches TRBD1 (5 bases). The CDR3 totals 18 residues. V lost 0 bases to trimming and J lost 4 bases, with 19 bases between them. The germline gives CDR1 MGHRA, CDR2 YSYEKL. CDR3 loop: CASSQDILGRASNQPQHF. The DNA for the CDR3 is TGCGCCAGCAGCCAAGATATTTTAGGCAGGGCCTCTAATCAGCCCCAGCATTTT.

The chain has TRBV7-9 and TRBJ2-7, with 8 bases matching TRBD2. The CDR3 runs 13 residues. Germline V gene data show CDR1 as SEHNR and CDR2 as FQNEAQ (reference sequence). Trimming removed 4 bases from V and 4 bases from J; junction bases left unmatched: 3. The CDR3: CASSSSGGYEQYF. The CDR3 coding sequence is TGTGCCAGCAGCTCAAGCGGGGGTTACGAGCAGTACTTC. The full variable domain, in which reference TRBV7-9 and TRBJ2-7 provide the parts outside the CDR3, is DTGVSQNPRHKITKRGQNVTFRCDPISEHNRLYWYRQTLGQGPEFLTYFQNEAQLEKSRLLSDRFSAERPKGSFSTLEIQRTEQGDSAMYLCASSSSGGYEQYFGPGTRLTVT.

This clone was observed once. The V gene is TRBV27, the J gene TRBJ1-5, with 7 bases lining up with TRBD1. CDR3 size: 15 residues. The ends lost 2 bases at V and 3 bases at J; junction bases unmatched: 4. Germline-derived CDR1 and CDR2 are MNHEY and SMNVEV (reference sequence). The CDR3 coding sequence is TGTGCCAGCAGTTTAGTTGGACAGGACAATCAGCCCCAGCATTTT. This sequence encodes CASSLVGQDNQPQHF.

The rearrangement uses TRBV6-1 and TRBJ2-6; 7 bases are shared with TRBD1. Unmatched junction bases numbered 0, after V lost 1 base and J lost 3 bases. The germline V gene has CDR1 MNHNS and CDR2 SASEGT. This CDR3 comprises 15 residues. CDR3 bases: TGTGCCAGCAGTGAAGGACAGGGTGGGGCCAACGTCCTGACTTTC. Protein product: CASSEGQGGANVLTF.

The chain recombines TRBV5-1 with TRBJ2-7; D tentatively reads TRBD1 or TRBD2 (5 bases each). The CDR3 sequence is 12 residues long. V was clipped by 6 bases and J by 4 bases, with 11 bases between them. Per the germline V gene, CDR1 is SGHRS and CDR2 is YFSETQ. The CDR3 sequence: CASTRDGYEQYF. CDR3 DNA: TGCGCCAGCACCCGGGACGGTTACGAGCAGTACTTC.

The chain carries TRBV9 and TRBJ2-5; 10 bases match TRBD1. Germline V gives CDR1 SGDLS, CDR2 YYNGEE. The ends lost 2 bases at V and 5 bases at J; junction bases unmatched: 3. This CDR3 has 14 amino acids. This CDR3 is CASSVTGGKETQYF. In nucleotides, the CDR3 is TGTGCCAGCAGCGTGACAGGGGGCAAGGAGACCCAGTACTTC.

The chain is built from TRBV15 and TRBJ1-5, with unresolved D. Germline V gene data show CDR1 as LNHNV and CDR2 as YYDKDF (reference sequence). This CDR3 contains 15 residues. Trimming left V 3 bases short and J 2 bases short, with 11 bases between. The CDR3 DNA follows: TGTGCCACCAGCAGGAATCCAGTGGGCAATCAGCCCCAGCATTTT. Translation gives CATSRNPVGNQPQHF.

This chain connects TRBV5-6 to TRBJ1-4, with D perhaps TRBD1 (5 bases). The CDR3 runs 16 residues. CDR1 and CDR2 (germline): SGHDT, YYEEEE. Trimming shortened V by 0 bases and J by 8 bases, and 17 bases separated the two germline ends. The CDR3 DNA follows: TGTGCCAGCAGCTTGGGTTACCGGGACGATAGGGAAAAACTGTTTTTT. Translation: CASSLGYRDDREKLFF.

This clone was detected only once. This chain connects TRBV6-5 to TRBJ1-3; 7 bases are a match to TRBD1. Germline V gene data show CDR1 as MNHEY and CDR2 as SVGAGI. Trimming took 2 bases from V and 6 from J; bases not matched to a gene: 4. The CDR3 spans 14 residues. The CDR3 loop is CASSYQGGTNTIYF. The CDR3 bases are TGTGCCAGCAGTTACCAAGGGGGCACAAACACCATATATTTT.

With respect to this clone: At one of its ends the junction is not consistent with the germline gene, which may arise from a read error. The CDR3 spells CASSLAASQETQYF. CDR3 nucleotide sequence: TGTGCTAGCAGCTTAGCGGCGAGTCAAGAGACCCAGTACTTC. This chain uses TRBV7-7 with TRBJ2-5; maybe TRBD2 (6 bases). Germline V lookup: CDR1 SSHAT, CDR2 FNYEAQ (reference sequence). The CDR3 covers 14 residues.

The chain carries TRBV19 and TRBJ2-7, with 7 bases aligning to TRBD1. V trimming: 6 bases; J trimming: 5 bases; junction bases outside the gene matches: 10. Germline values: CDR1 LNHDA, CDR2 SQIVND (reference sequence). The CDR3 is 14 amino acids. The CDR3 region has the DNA TGTGCCAGTAGCACAGGGACAGCCCAGAACGAGCAGTACTTC. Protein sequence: CASSTGTAQNEQYF.

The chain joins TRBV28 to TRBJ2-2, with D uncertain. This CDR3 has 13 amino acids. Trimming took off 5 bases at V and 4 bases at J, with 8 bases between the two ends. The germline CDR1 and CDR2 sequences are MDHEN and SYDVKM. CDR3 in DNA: TGTGCCAGCAGTCTCCGTTCCACCGGGGAGCTGTTTTTT. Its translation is CASSLRSTGELFF. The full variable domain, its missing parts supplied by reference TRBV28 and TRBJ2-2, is DVKVTQSSRYLVKRTGEKVFLECVQDMDHENMFWYRQDPGLGLRLIYFSYDVKMKEKGDIPEGYSVSREKKERFSLILESASTNQTSMYLCASSLRSTGELFFGEGSRLTVL.

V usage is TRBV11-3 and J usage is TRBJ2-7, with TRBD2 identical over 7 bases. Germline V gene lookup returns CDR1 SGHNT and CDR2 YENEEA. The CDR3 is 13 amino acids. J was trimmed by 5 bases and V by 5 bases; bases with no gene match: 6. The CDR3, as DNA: TGTGCCAGCAGCGGCCTAGCGGACAACGAGCAGTACTTC. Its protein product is CASSGLADNEQYF.

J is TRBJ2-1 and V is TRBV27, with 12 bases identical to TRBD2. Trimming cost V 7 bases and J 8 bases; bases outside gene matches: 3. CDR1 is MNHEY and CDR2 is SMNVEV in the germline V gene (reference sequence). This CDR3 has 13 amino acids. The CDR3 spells CASNRLAGDEQFF. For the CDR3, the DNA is TGTGCCAGCAACCGACTAGCGGGGGATGAGCAGTTCTTC.

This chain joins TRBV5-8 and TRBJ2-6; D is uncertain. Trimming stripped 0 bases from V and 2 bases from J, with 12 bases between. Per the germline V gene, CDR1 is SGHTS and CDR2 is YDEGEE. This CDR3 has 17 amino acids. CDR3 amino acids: CASSLAPPIPGANVLTF. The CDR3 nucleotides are TGTGCCAGCAGCTTGGCGCCTCCGATCCCTGGGGCCAACGTCCTGACTTTC.

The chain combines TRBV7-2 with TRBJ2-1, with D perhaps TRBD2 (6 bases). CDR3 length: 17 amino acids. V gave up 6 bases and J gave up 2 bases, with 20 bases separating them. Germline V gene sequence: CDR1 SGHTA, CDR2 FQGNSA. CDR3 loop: CASRSFAGYGTYNEQFF. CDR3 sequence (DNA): TGTGCCAGCAGATCCTTCGCGGGATACGGAACCTACAATGAGCAGTTCTTC.